The entry below gives a single TCR beta chain sequence along with its context. A multiplex PCR was run with 60 Vbeta primers and 13 Jbeta primers. Sequenced by immunoSEQ multiplex PCR; TCRdb stores in-frame clones only, minus some. The repertoire holds approximately 150,000 clones, with roughly three quarters as singletons. This entry is derived from a study of cytomegalovirus exposure and HLA in healthy donors. Trimming shortened V by 6 bases and J by 2 bases, and 11 bases separated the two germline ends. This CDR3 spans 12 amino acids. Germline V gene sequence: CDR1 SQVTM, CDR2 ANQGSEA. Sequenced sample: PBMCs. The clonotype originates from a woman aged 55-69 years in good health and CMV-seronegative. The chain employs TRBV29-1 and TRBJ2-7; the D gene is possibly TRBD1 (5 bases). The CDR3 bases are TGCAGCGTCAGGCAGGGTGCCTACGAGCAGTACTTC. Translation gives CSVRQGAYEQYF.